The rows below give T cell receptor beta chains drawn from one sample of a study of identical twins. Each CDR3 protein is one row after TCRdb ran MiXCR on the 5' RACE reads. The sample contains under 250,000 distinct CDR3 sequences, 10% to 15% of which appear only once. The same sample was also used in a study of yellow fever vaccine responses in identical twins.

Sequenced input: memory (CD45RO+) T cells sorted from blood. These receptor sequences come from a young woman in good health. Both conserved end residues are part of each CDR3. Each record gives: J gene, V gene, clone size, D gene, CDR3 protein, CDR3 DNA. D genes are given only for firm matches. Expanded clones get a size class; other rows say once, few or many, or leave the size out.

TRBJ2-1,TRBV19,NA,TRBD1,CASSRPGQAINEQFF,TGTGCCAGTAGTCGCCCAGGACAGGCCATCAATGAGCAGTTCTTC
TRBJ2-1,TRBV18,NA,TRBD1,CASSVSPGTGSYNEQFF,TGTGCCAGCTCAGTTTCCCCCGGGACAGGTTCTTACAATGAGCAGTTCTTC
TRBJ2-3,TRBV6-4,many,NA,CASPGSDTQYF,TGTGCCAGCCCCGGTTCAGATACGCAGTATTTT
TRBJ2-7,TRBV5-6,NA,NA,CASNLGGYEQYF,TGTGCCAGCAACTTGGGGGGCTACGAGCAGTACTTC
TRBJ2-7,TRBV7-6,NA,NA,CASSTRTHEQYF,TGTGCCAGCAGCACGAGAACCCACGAGCAGTACTTC
TRBJ2-7,TRBV7-9,NA,TRBD1,CASSLKGQGYEQYF,TGTGCCAGCAGCTTAAAAGGACAGGGCTACGAGCAGTACTTC
TRBJ1-5,TRBV12-3/TRBV12-4,many,TRBD1,CASSTGTAGNQPQHF,TGTGCCAGCAGTACCGGGACAGCCGGCAATCAGCCCCAGCATTTT
TRBJ2-1,TRBV20-1,once,NA,CSASSPSRRYNEQFF,TGCAGTGCTAGTTCCCCTAGCCGACGTTACAATGAGCAGTTCTTC
TRBJ1-1,TRBV18,many,TRBD1,CASSNRGSTEAFF,TGTGCCAGCTCAAACAGGGGGAGCACTGAAGCTTTCTTT
TRBJ1-2,TRBV2,NA,NA,CASTERVVDGYTF,TGTGCCAGCACTGAGAGGGTCGTGGATGGCTACACCTTC
TRBJ1-5,TRBV6-2/TRBV6-3,NA,NA,CASSYRDDQPQHF,TGTGCCAGCAGTTACAGGGATGATCAGCCCCAGCATTTT
TRBJ2-1,TRBV6-1,few,TRBD2,CASKPAGVHEQFF,TGTGCCAGCAAACCAGCGGGAGTGCATGAGCAGTTCTTC
TRBJ2-6,TRBV7-3,NA,TRBD1,CASSNRGPGANVLTF,TGTGCCAGCAGCAACAGGGGTCCGGGGGCCAACGTCCTGACTTTC
TRBJ1-3,TRBV6-1,few,NA,CASSVQPGVGNTIYF,TGTGCCAGCAGTGTTCAACCAGGGGTCGGAAACACCATATATTTT
TRBJ2-1,TRBV6-2/TRBV6-3,NA,TRBD2,CASSRQSLSGSVNEQFF,TGTGCCAGCAGCCGCCAATCCCTGAGCGGGAGCGTGAATGAGCAGTTCTTC
TRBJ2-1,TRBV10-1,NA,NA,CASSGRSGYNEQFF,TGCGCCAGCAGCGGGAGATCCGGCTACAATGAGCAGTTCTTC
TRBJ2-1,TRBV7-2,NA,TRBD2,CASSFQRGAYNEQFF,TGTGCCAGCAGCTTTCAGCGGGGGGCTTACAATGAGCAGTTCTTC
TRBJ2-5,TRBV28,NA,TRBD2,CATLAGQETQYF,TGTGCCACCCTAGCGGGACAAGAGACCCAGTACTTC
TRBJ2-2,TRBV20-1,few,NA,CSARDGGRLNTGELFF,TGCAGTGCTAGAGATGGTGGCCGACTGAACACCGGGGAGCTGTTTTTT
TRBJ2-1,TRBV4-2,NA,NA,CASSQDLERGSYNEQFF,TGTGCCAGCAGCCAAGATCTCGAGCGTGGCTCCTACAATGAGCAGTTCTTC
TRBJ1-5,TRBV4-3,many,NA,CASSQEVGSNQPQHF,TGCGCCAGCAGCCAAGAAGTCGGGAGCAATCAGCCCCAGCATTTT
TRBJ2-2,TRBV7-9,NA,NA,CASSLDSKDGELFF,TGTGCCAGCAGCTTAGACTCGAAGGACGGGGAGCTGTTTTTT
TRBJ1-1,TRBV2,many,NA,CASSLGTRHTEAFF,TGTGCCAGCAGCCTTGGGACCCGGCACACTGAAGCTTTCTTT
TRBJ2-7,TRBV3-1,NA,NA,CASSQVDSSYEQYF,TGTGCCAGCAGCCAAGTGGACAGCTCCTACGAGCAGTACTTC
TRBJ2-7,TRBV2,NA,NA,CASHIRVSTYEQYF,TGTGCCAGCCATATCCGGGTTTCTACCTACGAGCAGTACTTC
TRBJ2-4,TRBV7-2,NA,NA,CASSPEGVRFKNIQYF,TGTGCCAGCAGCCCCGAGGGGGTGCGATTCAAAAACATTCAGTACTTC
TRBJ2-7,TRBV20-1,few,TRBD2,CSAEKREKHYEQYF,TGCAGTGCCGAGAAGCGGGAGAAACATTACGAGCAGTACTTC
TRBJ1-2,TRBV11-2,NA,NA,CASSFPPGGNTF,TGTGCCAGCAGCTTTCCCCCCGGAGGCAACACCTTC
TRBJ1-6,TRBV5-4,few,TRBD1,CASSLQAGGDSPLHF,TGTGCCAGCAGCTTGCAGGCAGGGGGTGATTCACCCCTCCACTTT
TRBJ2-1,TRBV19,NA,NA,CASSNENEQFF,TGTGCCAGTAGTAACGAAAATGAGCAGTTCTTC